This T cell receptor beta chain was captured in a study of blood T cell repertoires in COVID-19. Study context: The analysed material was cDNA or gDNA that came from T cells, B-cell-depleted T cells, or PBMCs.

This CDR3 spans 14 amino acids. Trimming pared 1 base from V and 7 bases from J, leaving 13 bases between. Germline CDR1 and CDR2: MNHNS and SASEGT. Sequencing used immunoSEQ multiplex PCR; TCRdb keeps in-frame clones, though not all of them. The table has about 140,000 clones, roughly 87% seen once. Sequencing used peripheral blood. This receptor was identified in a man aged 65 to 85 with acute or convalescent COVID-19. The gene calls are TRBV6-1 and TRBJ1-1, with D possibly matching TRBD1 (6 bases). The CDR3 sequence: CASSEGTEILEAFF. As DNA, the CDR3 is TGTGCCAGCAGTGAAGGGACAGAGATCCTTGAAGCTTTCTTT.